A selection of T cell receptor beta chains follows, all from one sample in a study of cytomegalovirus exposure and HLA in healthy donors. Only in-frame clones appear in the TCRdb table, and some are missing; sequencing was by immunoSEQ multiplex PCR. This table has 99,000 or so clones, roughly 79% appearing once. Sequences were obtained from PBMCs. These receptors all stem from a man between 60 and 70 years old in good health and CMV-seropositive. Both conserved end residues are part of each CDR3. A D gene is named only where the DNA matches it firmly.

>TRBD1|TRBV19|TRBJ1-2
CASSVDRGHGYTF
>-|TRBV19|TRBJ1-5
CASSIGDQGQQPQHF
>TRBD2|TRBV5-1|TRBJ2-5
CASSLGTSGGKSETQYF
>-|TRBV27|TRBJ1-4
CASSSRDILGKLFF
>-|TRBV7-2|TRBJ2-1
CASSLAFGSWNEQFF
>TRBD1|TRBV19|TRBJ1-4
CASTSQGDFEKLFF
>-|TRBV7-2|TRBJ2-3
CASSYGEFGQGTDTQYF
>TRBD1|TRBV5-1|TRBJ2-1
CASSSGTGLNNEQFF
>-|TRBV4-3|TRBJ2-7
CASSQDGRATYEQYF
>TRBD1|TRBV4-1|TRBJ2-5
CASSTGQEETQYF
>TRBD2|TRBV6-1|TRBJ2-1
CASSVTGTRIGNEQFF
>TRBD2|TRBV7-9|TRBJ2-3
CASSFGLAGGLTDTQYF
>TRBD1|TRBV25-1|TRBJ2-3
CASRAGTEPYF
>TRBD1|TRBV29-1|TRBJ2-7
CSGGRDRGNEQYF
>-|TRBV18|TRBJ1-4
CASSSLETGGNEKLFF
>-|TRBV6-4|TRBJ2-2
CASSEKGQNTGELFF
>TRBD1|TRBV7-9|TRBJ2-7
CASSFRRQGSSSEQYF
>-|TRBV2|TRBJ2-7
CATLEVLIPYEQYF
>TRBD2|TRBV19|TRBJ2-7
CASSGTSGPYEQYF
>TRBD1|TRBV30|TRBJ2-5
CAWNRDRGRETQYF
>-|TRBV6-5|TRBJ2-7
CASSYGASYEQYF
>-|TRBV7-2|TRBJ1-1
CASRNRANTEAFF
>TRBD2|TRBV5-8|TRBJ2-3
CASRSGASGGPRGDTQYF
>TRBD2|TRBV6-6|TRBJ2-1
CASSYLLAGYEQFF
>TRBD1|TRBV30|TRBJ2-7
CAWAPTGGPLYEQYF
>TRBD1|TRBV4-1|TRBJ1-2
CASSQVLGQPRIGYTF
>TRBD2|TRBV5-1|TRBJ2-2
CASSPSGGPGGELFF
>TRBD2|TRBV5-8|TRBJ2-3
CASSLGLESDTQYF
>-|TRBV7-9|TRBJ1-1
CSSKSGGGGEAFF
>-|TRBV5-6|TRBJ1-2
CASSQQSGYTF
>-|TRBV6-5|TRBJ1-1
CASSLDRVVAEAFF
>TRBD1|TRBV9|TRBJ2-2
CASSVWTGGLTGELFF
>TRBD1|TRBV18|TRBJ2-2
CASSPRTGVNTGELFF
>TRBD1|TRBV2|TRBJ1-5
CASCRQGNQPQHF
>TRBD1|TRBV7-2|TRBJ2-2
CASSPGQGPGELFF
>-|TRBV7-3|TRBJ2-1
CASSLGGAYNNEQFF
>-|TRBV6-1|TRBJ2-5
CASSWGRQPQETQYF
>TRBD1|TRBV5-4|TRBJ1-2
CASNMNRDRNYGYTF
>-|TRBV30|TRBJ1-3
CAWSARATIYF
>TRBD1|TRBV25-1|TRBJ1-6
CASSDYATGVDSPLHF
>TRBD1|TRBV6-5|TRBJ2-3
CASTPGQGGTQYF
>TRBD2|TRBV11-2|TRBJ2-1
CASRVAGGIINEQFF
>TRBD1|TRBV6-5|TRBJ1-2
CASTTTGGYGYTF
>-|TRBV10-3|TRBJ2-7
CAISGWGQSYEQYF
>-|TRBV27|TRBJ1-6
CASTLGLGGHSPLHF
>TRBD2|TRBV9|TRBJ2-3
CASSVALRGGTSTDTQYF
>-|TRBV7-3|TRBJ2-5
CASSRDFEETQYF
>-|TRBV25-1|TRBJ2-2
CASSAPVQTGELFF
>-|TRBV19|TRBJ2-2
CASSIRTAHANTGELFF
>-|TRBV2|TRBJ1-4
CASSEGTTNEKLFF
>TRBD2|TRBV5-1|TRBJ2-5
CASSSGTSGGHETQYF
>TRBD2|TRBV7-2|TRBJ2-3
CASSLQAGDTDTQYF
>TRBD1|TRBV9|TRBJ2-5
CASSVEGATPTETQYF
>-|TRBV5-1|TRBJ2-2
CASSYGPGADTGELFF
>-|TRBV10-1|TRBJ2-7
CASSESIVGGGDEQYF
>-|TRBV2|TRBJ1-3
CASRGDNTGNTIYF
>-|TRBV7-2|TRBJ2-7
CASSRPQGGLYEQYF
>TRBD1|TRBV10-3|TRBJ1-5
CALRRGNRGYQPQHF